The rows below give T cell receptor beta chains drawn from one sample of a study of cytomegalovirus exposure and HLA in healthy donors. Libraries were prepared by immunoSEQ multiplex PCR; TCRdb keeps only in-frame clonotypes and omits some of them. The sample has about 120,000 clones, more than 65% seen once; the top ten hold approximately 5.5%. The sample consisted of PBMCs. The receptors here all came from a man younger than 35 in good health and CMV-seropositive. Both conserved end residues are part of each CDR3. A D gene is named only where the DNA matches it firmly. Only some rows state a clone size, as once, few, many or a class for expanded clones.

cdr3_aa	cdr3_nt	clone_size	v_call	j_call	d_call
CASSVAETDQPQHF	TGTGCCAGCAGTGTGGCAGAGACTGATCAGCCCCAGCATTTT	NA	TRBV6-4	TRBJ1-5	NA
CASRRGSSGNAYEQYF	TGTGCCAGCAGGAGGGGATCTAGCGGAAATGCCTACGAGCAGTACTTC	few	TRBV2	TRBJ2-7	TRBD2
CASRNTGNQPQHF	TGTGCCAGCAGGAATACTGGCAATCAGCCCCAGCATTTT	once	TRBV27	TRBJ1-5	NA
CASSVGGGSDEQYF	TGTGCCAGCAGCGTAGGCGGCGGGAGCGACGAGCAGTACTTC	NA	TRBV9	TRBJ2-7	TRBD2
CASSVRGISYNEQFF	TGCGCCAGCAGTGTGCGGGGGATATCCTACAATGAGCAGTTCTTC	NA	TRBV10-1	TRBJ2-1	TRBD2
CASSGTSGSTAEQFF	TGTGCCAGTAGCGGGACTAGCGGGAGTACCGCTGAGCAGTTCTTC	few	TRBV19	TRBJ2-1	TRBD2
CASSDVGGIDIGYTF	TGTGCCAGCAGTGACGTGGGGGGGATTGACATCGGCTACACCTTC	NA	TRBV6-1	TRBJ1-2	NA
CASSLEHRNSPLHF	TGTGCCAGCAGCTTAGAGCACAGAAATTCACCCCTCCACTTT	few	TRBV7-6	TRBJ1-6	NA
CASSPARVTEAFF	TGTGCCAGCAGTCCGGCCAGGGTCACTGAAGCTTTCTTT	NA	TRBV28	TRBJ1-1	NA
CASSTGTSVWETQYF	TGCGCCAGCAGCACCGGGACATCCGTTTGGGAGACCCAGTACTTC	NA	TRBV5-1	TRBJ2-5	NA
CASSELGGNSNQPQHF	TGTGCCAGCAGTGAACTTGGCGGAAATAGCAATCAGCCCCAGCATTTT	NA	TRBV6-1	TRBJ1-5	NA
CASSPRGGLANEKLFF	TGTGCCAGTAGTCCTCGGGGGGGCCTTGCTAATGAAAAACTGTTTTTT	NA	TRBV19	TRBJ1-4	NA
CASSHGQVGYGYTF	TGCGCCAGCAGTCACGGACAGGTGGGGTATGGCTACACCTTC	NA	TRBV5-1	TRBJ1-2	TRBD1
CASSPAGGPNQPQHF	TGTGCCAGCAGCCCAGCCGGGGGACCGAATCAGCCCCAGCATTTT	few	TRBV14	TRBJ1-5	NA
CASSLVGVSHEQYF	TGTGCCAGCAGCTTAGTGGGCGTTTCCCACGAGCAGTACTTC	NA	TRBV7-6	TRBJ2-7	NA
CASSIRGSYEQYF	TGTGCCAGCAGCATACGAGGGAGTTACGAGCAGTACTTC	NA	TRBV21-1	TRBJ2-7	NA
CAIQGWSTDTQYF	TGTGCCATACAGGGGTGGAGCACAGATACGCAGTATTTT	NA	TRBV10-3	TRBJ2-3	TRBD1
CASSLRLAGEDTQYF	TGCGCCAGCAGCTTGCGACTAGCGGGAGAGGATACGCAGTATTTT	NA	TRBV5-1	TRBJ2-3	TRBD2
CAISESRGATEAFF	TGTGCCATCAGTGAGAGCCGGGGGGCAACTGAAGCTTTCTTT	NA	TRBV10-3	TRBJ1-1	NA
CASSFQLSGKLFF	TGTGCCAGCAGCTTTCAACTCAGCGGAAAACTGTTTTTT	NA	TRBV5-6	TRBJ1-4	NA
CASAPPRGQYF	TGTGCCAGCGCCCCTCCTCGGGGGCAGTACTTC	NA	TRBV28	TRBJ2-7	NA
CASSLVWGQGAGQYF	TGTGCCAGCAGCTTAGTGTGGGGACAGGGGGCAGGGCAGTACTTC	NA	TRBV7-2	TRBJ2-7	TRBD1
CASSPMGGVNEQFF	TGTGCCAGCAGTCCCATGGGGGGGGTTAATGAGCAGTTCTTC	NA	TRBV27	TRBJ2-1	TRBD2
CASSSTSGGNEQFF	TGTGCCAGCAGTTCGACTAGCGGGGGAAATGAGCAGTTCTTC	NA	TRBV27	TRBJ2-1	TRBD2
CASSFPSGSSDTQYF	TGTGCCAGCAGCTTCCCTAGCGGGAGCTCAGATACGCAGTATTTT	NA	TRBV13	TRBJ2-3	TRBD2
CAIRRPGLAGVRSYNEQFF	TGTGCCATCAGACGTCCGGGACTAGCGGGAGTTCGTTCCTACAATGAGCAGTTCTTC	NA	TRBV10-3	TRBJ2-1	TRBD2
CASSQDGGQGPPYVYEQYF	TGCGCCAGCAGCCAAGATGGGGGACAGGGTCCACCATACGTCTACGAGCAGTACTTC	NA	TRBV4-1	TRBJ2-7	TRBD1
CASSLGQGYGYTF	TGCGCCAGCAGCCTCGGACAGGGGTATGGCTACACCTTC	NA	TRBV10-1	TRBJ1-2	TRBD1
CASSLATDEQFF	TGTGCCAGCAGCTTAGCGACAGACGAGCAGTTCTTC	NA	TRBV7-6	TRBJ2-1	NA
CASSLLNSGREDFF	TGTGCCAGCAGCTTATTGAATAGCGGGAGGGAGGACTTCTTC	NA	TRBV7-8	TRBJ2-1	TRBD2
CASSPEGTVPLVWYEQYF	TGTGCCAGCAGCCCCGAAGGGACAGTTCCGCTCGTCTGGTACGAGCAGTACTTC	NA	TRBV7-9	TRBJ2-7	TRBD1
CASSGRKNTGELFF	TGCGCCAGCAGTGGCAGGAAGAACACCGGGGAGCTGTTTTTT	NA	TRBV4-1	TRBJ2-2	NA
CASSTRLAGATDTQYF	TGTGCCAGCAGCACGCGACTAGCGGGGGCCACAGATACGCAGTATTTT	NA	TRBV11-2	TRBJ2-3	TRBD2
CASSLAAGERNEQFF	TGTGCCAGCAGCTTAGCAGCGGGAGAGAGGAATGAGCAGTTCTTC	NA	TRBV7-6	TRBJ2-1	TRBD2
CASSQGTDYGYTF	TGCGCCAGCAGCCAGGGGACAGACTATGGCTACACCTTC	NA	TRBV4-1	TRBJ1-2	TRBD1
CASSLLSGAQPQHF	TGTGCCAGCAGCTTATTGTCAGGGGCGCAGCCCCAGCATTTT	few	TRBV7-6	TRBJ1-5	NA
CASSSGQSYEQYF	TGTGCCAGCAGCTCGGGACAGAGCTACGAGCAGTACTTC	NA	TRBV7-8	TRBJ2-7	TRBD1
CASSLNPRRSPEAFF	TGTGCCAGCAGCCTTAACCCTAGACGGAGCCCTGAAGCTTTCTTT	NA	TRBV7-2	TRBJ1-1	NA
CASSLLAGVREQYF	TGTGCCAGCAGCTTACTAGCGGGAGTGCGGGAGCAGTACTTC	NA	TRBV7-2	TRBJ2-7	TRBD2
CASSPGQGINEQFF	TGTGCCAGCAGCCCGGGACAGGGGATTAATGAGCAGTTCTTC	NA	TRBV5-4	TRBJ2-1	TRBD1
CASSQDSRGPYYGYTF	TGCGCCAGCAGCCAAGATTCCAGGGGGCCATACTATGGCTACACCTTC	many	TRBV5-1	TRBJ1-2	TRBD1